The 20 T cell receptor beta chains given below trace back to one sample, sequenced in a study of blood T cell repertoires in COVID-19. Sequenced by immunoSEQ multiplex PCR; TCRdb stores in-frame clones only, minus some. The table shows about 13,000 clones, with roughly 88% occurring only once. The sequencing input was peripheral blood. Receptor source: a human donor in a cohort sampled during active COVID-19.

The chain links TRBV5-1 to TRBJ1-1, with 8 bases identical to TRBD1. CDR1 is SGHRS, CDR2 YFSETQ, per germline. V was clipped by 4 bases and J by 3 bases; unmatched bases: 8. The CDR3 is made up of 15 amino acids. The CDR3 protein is CASSTQGAGDTEAFF. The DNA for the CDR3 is TGCGCCAGCAGCACCCAGGGGGCAGGGGACACTGAAGCTTTCTTT.

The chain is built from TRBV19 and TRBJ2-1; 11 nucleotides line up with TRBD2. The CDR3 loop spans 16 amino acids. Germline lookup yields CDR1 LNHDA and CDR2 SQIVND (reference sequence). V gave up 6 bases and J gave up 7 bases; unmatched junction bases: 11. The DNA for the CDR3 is TGTGCCAGTAGGACCCCGGGACTAGCGGAGGGGAATGAGCAGTTCTTC. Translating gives CASRTPGLAEGNEQFF.

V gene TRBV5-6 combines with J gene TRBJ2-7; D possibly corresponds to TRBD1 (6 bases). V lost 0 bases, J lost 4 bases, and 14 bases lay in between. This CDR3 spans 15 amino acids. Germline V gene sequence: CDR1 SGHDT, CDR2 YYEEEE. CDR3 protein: CASSLGVRGTYEQYF. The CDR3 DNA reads TGTGCCAGCAGCTTGGGAGTGAGGGGGACGTACGAGCAGTACTTC.

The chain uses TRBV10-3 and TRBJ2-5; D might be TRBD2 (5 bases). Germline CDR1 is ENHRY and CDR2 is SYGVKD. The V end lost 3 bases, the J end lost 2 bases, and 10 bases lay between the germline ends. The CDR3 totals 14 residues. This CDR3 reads CAISDELVQETQYF. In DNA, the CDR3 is TGTGCCATCAGTGACGAACTAGTTCAAGAGACCCAGTACTTC.

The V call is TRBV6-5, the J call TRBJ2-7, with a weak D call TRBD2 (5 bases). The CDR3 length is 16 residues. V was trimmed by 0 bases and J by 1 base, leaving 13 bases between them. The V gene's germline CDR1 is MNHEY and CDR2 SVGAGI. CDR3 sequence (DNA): TGTGCCAGCAGTTACTCTGCGGGTCAATTATCCTACGAGCAGTACTTC. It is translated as CASSYSAGQLSYEQYF.

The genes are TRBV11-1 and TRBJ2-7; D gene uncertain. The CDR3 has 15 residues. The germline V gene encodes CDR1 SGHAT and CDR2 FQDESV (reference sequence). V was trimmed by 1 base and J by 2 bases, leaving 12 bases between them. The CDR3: CASSLVTVPTYEQYF. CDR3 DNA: TGTGCCAGCAGCTTAGTAACAGTCCCCACCTACGAGCAGTACTTC.

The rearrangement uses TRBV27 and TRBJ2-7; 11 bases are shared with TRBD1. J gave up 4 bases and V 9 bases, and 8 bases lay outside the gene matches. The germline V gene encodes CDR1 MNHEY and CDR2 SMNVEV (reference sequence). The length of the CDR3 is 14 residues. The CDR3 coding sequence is TGTGCCAGGGACGCGGGACAGGGGGGATACGAGCAGTACTTC. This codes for CARDAGQGGYEQYF.

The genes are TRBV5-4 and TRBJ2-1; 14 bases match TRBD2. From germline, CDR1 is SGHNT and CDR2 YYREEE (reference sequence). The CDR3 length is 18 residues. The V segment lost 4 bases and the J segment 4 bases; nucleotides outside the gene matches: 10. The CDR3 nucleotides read TGTGCCAGCAGCCTGGGACTAGCGGGAGCTGGGGATTACAATGAGCAGTTCTTC. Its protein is CASSLGLAGAGDYNEQFF.

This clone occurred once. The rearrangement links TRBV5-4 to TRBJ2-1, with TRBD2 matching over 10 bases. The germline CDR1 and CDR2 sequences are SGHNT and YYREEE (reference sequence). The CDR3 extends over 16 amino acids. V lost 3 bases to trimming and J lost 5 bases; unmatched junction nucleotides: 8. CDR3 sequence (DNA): TGTGCCAGCAGCTCACCCGGACTAGCGGTGGACAATGAGCAGTTCTTC. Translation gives CASSSPGLAVDNEQFF. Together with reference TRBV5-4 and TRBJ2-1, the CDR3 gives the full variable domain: ETGVTQSPTHLIKTRGQQVTLRCSSQSGHNTVSWYQQALGQGPQFIFQYYREEENGRGNFPPRFSGLQFPNYSSELNVNALELDDSALYLCASSSPGLAVDNEQFFGPGTRLTVL.

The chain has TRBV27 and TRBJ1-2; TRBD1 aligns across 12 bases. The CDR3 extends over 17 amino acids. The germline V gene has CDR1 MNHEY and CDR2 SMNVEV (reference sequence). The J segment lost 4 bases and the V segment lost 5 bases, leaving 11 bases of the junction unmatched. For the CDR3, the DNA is TGTGCCAGCAGTCCTACCGGGACAGGGGGCTGGGGCTATGGCTACACCTTC. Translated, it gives CASSPTGTGGWGYGYTF.

DNA for the CDR3: TGTGCCAGCAGCTTGGCCTCGGGACTAGCCCTATACAATGAGCAGTTCTTC. Translation: CASSLASGLALYNEQFF. The V call is TRBV5-8, the J call TRBJ2-1; 9 nucleotides line up with TRBD2. V shed 0 bases, J shed 4 bases, and the junction held 8 bases outside the gene matches. The CDR3 runs to 17 residues. In germline, CDR1 is SGHTS, CDR2 YDEGEE.

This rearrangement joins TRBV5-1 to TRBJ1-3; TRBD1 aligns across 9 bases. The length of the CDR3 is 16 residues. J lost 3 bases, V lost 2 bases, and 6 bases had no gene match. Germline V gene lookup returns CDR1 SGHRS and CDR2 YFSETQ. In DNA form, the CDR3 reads TGCGCCAGCAGCTTAGGGGGGACAGGGCTTGGAAACACCATATATTTT. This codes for CASSLGGTGLGNTIYF.

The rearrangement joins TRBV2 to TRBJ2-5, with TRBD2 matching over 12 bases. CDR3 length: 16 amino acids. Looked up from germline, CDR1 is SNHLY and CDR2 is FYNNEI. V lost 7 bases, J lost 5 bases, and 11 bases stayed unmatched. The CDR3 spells CASTEGLAGGLETQYF. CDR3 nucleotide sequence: TGTGCCAGCACCGAGGGCCTAGCGGGAGGGTTGGAGACCCAGTACTTC.

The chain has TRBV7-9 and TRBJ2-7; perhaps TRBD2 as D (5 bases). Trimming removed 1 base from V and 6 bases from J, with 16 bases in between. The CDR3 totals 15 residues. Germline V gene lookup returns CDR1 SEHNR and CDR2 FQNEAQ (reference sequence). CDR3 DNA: TGTGCCAGCAGCTTAGAGGGTGGAGGAGCGGCCGAGCAGTACTTC. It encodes CASSLEGGGAAEQYF.

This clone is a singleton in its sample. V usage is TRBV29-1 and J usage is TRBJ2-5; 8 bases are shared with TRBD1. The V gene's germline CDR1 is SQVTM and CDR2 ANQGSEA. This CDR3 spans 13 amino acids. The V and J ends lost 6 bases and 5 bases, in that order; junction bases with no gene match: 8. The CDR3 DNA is TGCAGCGTCCAGGACAGGGTTTGGGAGACCCAGTACTTC. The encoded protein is CSVQDRVWETQYF.

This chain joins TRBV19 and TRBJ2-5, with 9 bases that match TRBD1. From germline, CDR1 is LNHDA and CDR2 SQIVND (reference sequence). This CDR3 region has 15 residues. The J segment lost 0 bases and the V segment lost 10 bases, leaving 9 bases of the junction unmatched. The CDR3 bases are TGTGCCACTTCGAGGACAGGGGTCAACCAAGAGACCCAGTACTTC. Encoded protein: CATSRTGVNQETQYF. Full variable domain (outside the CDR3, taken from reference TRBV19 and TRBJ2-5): DGGITQSPKYLFRKEGQNVTLSCEQNLNHDAMYWYRQDPGQGLRLIYYSQIVNDFQKGDIAEGYSVSREKKESFPLTVTSAQKNPTAFYLCATSRTGVNQETQYFGPGTRLLVL.

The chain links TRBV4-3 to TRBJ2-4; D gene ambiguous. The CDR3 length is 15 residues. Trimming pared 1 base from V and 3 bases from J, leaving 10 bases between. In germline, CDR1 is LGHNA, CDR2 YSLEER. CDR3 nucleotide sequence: TGCGCCAGCAGCCAAGGATCAAGCTACAAAAACATTCAGTACTTC. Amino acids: CASSQGSSYKNIQYF.

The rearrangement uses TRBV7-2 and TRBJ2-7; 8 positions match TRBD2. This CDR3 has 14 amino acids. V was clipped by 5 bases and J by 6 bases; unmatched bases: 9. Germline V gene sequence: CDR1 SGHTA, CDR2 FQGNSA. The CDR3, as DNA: TGTGCCAGCAGCCCGCCGGGACTAGGGACCGAGCAGTACTTC. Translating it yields CASSPPGLGTEQYF. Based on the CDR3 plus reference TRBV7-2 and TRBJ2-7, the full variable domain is GAGVSQSPSNKVTEKGKDVELRCDPISGHTALYWYRQSLGQGLEFLIYFQGNSAPDKSGLPSDRFSAERTGGSVSTLTIQRTQQEDSAVYLCASSPPGLGTEQYFGPGTRLTVT.

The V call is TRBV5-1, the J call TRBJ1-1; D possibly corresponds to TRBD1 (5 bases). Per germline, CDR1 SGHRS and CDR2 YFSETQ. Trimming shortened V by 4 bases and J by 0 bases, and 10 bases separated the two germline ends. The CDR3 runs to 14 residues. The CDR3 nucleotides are TGCGCCAGCAGCCTTGACAGTATGAACACTGAAGCTTTCTTT. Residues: CASSLDSMNTEAFF.

CDR3 in amino acids: CASSPGQAFMNTEAFF. Here the CDR3 DNA reads TGTGCCAGCAGCCCCGGACAGGCATTCATGAACACTGAAGCTTTCTTT. The chain is built from TRBV14 and TRBJ1-1, with 7 positions matching TRBD1. The germline gives CDR1 SGHDN, CDR2 FVKESK. Trimming removed 4 bases from V and 0 bases from J; junction bases left unmatched: 8. The CDR3 extends over 16 amino acids.